Here is one T cell receptor (beta chain) with its context. The target antigen is unknown. Using immunoSEQ multiplex PCR, the repertoire was profiled, and TCRdb retains in-frame clones only, with some absent. The sample carries roughly 4,800 clones, more than 75% recorded once. The entry originates in a study of lymphopenia after photon versus proton radiotherapy. Study-level points and caveats: Larger post-nadir TCR diversity loss correlated inversely with survival in deceased patients. After the lymphocyte nadir, photon-treated repertoires showed oligoclonal expansion, especially of CD8+ Temra cells. Survival link was tested only in deceased patients; proton benefit remains a possibility. Proton therapy kept repertoires fairly stable, unlike photons, which gained effector/memory cells.

The CDR3 spans 13 residues. Germline assignment: CDR1 SGHRS and CDR2 YFSETQ. The V end was cut by 1 base, the J end by 3 bases, with 8 bases between. This sequence joins TRBV5-1 and TRBJ2-7; D may be TRBD1 or TRBD2 (5 bases each). The sequence was collected from a man between 25 and 39 years old with gastric cancer. Sequencing was performed on peripheral blood, taken from a patient treated with photon-based radiotherapy. The CDR3 nucleotides are TGCGCCAGCAGCTTGTGGGGGAACTACGAGCAGTACTTC. Amino acids: CASSLWGNYEQYF. Full variable domain (remainder filled in from reference TRBV5-1 and TRBJ2-7): KAGVTQTPRYLIKTRGQQVTLSCSPISGHRSVSWYQQTPGQGLQFLFEYFSETQRNKGNFPGRFSGRQFSNSRSEMNVSTLELGDSALYLCASSLWGNYEQYFGPGTRLTVT.